The rows below give T cell receptor beta chains drawn from one sample of a study of blood T cells in healthy people across ages. Using its own MiXCR run on the 5' RACE reads, TCRdb lists one record per CDR3 protein. The sample includes about 1.5 million distinct CDR3 sequences, roughly 43% of them seen just once. Sequenced material: blood. These receptors came from a woman aged 18-29 years in good health. Each CDR3 is given with its conserved first and last residue. The D gene is left open where the match is weak. Expanded clones are given a class, and other clones once, few, many or no size at all.

V gene: TRBV4-1; J gene: TRBJ2-3; D gene: NA; clone size: NA; CDR3 DNA: TGCGCCAGCAGCGCAAGGGGGGGCACAGATACGCAGTATTTT; CDR3 protein: CASSARGGTDTQYF
V gene: TRBV4-3; J gene: TRBJ2-4; D gene: NA; clone size: many; CDR3 DNA: TGCGCCAGCAGCCAAAATACAGGACGGGGCATTCAGTACTTC; CDR3 protein: CASSQNTGRGIQYF
V gene: TRBV6-2/TRBV6-3; J gene: TRBJ1-2; D gene: NA; clone size: NA; CDR3 DNA: TGTGCCAGCAGTTACGATGGAGACTATGGCTACACCTTC; CDR3 protein: CASSYDGDYGYTF
V gene: TRBV6-1; J gene: TRBJ2-7; D gene: NA; clone size: few; CDR3 DNA: TGTGCCAGCAGTGTGGTCGGGGGACCTTACGAGCAGTACTTC; CDR3 protein: CASSVVGGPYEQYF
V gene: TRBV27; J gene: TRBJ2-3; D gene: NA; clone size: NA; CDR3 DNA: TGTGCCAGCAGTTGGCAGGGAGTAGATACGCAGTATTTT; CDR3 protein: CASSWQGVDTQYF
V gene: TRBV28; J gene: TRBJ1-1; D gene: NA; clone size: few; CDR3 DNA: TGTGCCAGCAGTGAGCCGGGGGGGAACACTGAAGCTTTCTTT; CDR3 protein: CASSEPGGNTEAFF
V gene: TRBV5-1; J gene: TRBJ2-1; D gene: TRBD1; clone size: NA; CDR3 DNA: TGCGCCAGCAGACCTAACGGGACAGGTTACAATGAGCAGTTCTTC; CDR3 protein: CASRPNGTGYNEQFF
V gene: TRBV10-3; J gene: TRBJ2-3; D gene: TRBD2; clone size: NA; CDR3 DNA: TGTGCCATCAGTGAGTCGTTTAGCGGGACTCCAGATACGCAGTATTTT; CDR3 protein: CAISESFSGTPDTQYF
V gene: TRBV12-3/TRBV12-4; J gene: TRBJ2-7; D gene: TRBD1; clone size: NA; CDR3 DNA: TGTGCCAGCAGTGCCGGGACAGGGATATTCAACGAGCAGTACTTC; CDR3 protein: CASSAGTGIFNEQYF
V gene: TRBV28; J gene: TRBJ1-5; D gene: NA; clone size: once; CDR3 DNA: TGTGCCAGCAGTTCCTTCGTTCTGGCCCATCAGCCCCAGCATTTT; CDR3 protein: CASSSFVLAHQPQHF
V gene: TRBV2; J gene: TRBJ1-4; D gene: TRBD1; clone size: few; CDR3 DNA: TGTGCCAGCAGTGTGAAGGACAGGGCGCGCGAAAAACTGTTTTTT; CDR3 protein: CASSVKDRAREKLFF
V gene: TRBV29-1; J gene: TRBJ2-5; D gene: NA; clone size: NA; CDR3 DNA: TGCAGCGTTGAAATGACAGTGCCGGGGGAGACCCAGTACTTC; CDR3 protein: CSVEMTVPGETQYF
V gene: TRBV28; J gene: TRBJ1-6; D gene: NA; clone size: NA; CDR3 DNA: TGTGCCAGCAGGGTGAATAATTCACCCCTCTACTTT; CDR3 protein: CASRVNNSPLYF
V gene: TRBV21-1; J gene: TRBJ2-3; D gene: NA; clone size: NA; CDR3 DNA: TGTGCCAGCAGCAAAGGGAGGGACAGCACAGATACGCAGTATTTT; CDR3 protein: CASSKGRDSTDTQYF